A single sample gave rise to the 10 T cell receptor beta chains below, sequenced in a study of post-analysis software for immune sequencing data (dated by TCRdb to about 2015). Library preparation employed PCR. The instrument was an Illumina HiSeq 2500. To reduce PCR and sequencing biases, unique molecular identifiers were incorporated into the TCR beta cDNA libraries. TCRdb's own reprocessing of the public reads used fastp at Q25 and MiXCR and kept productive beta chains. Every distinct CDR3 protein forms one entry, paired with its most common genes and DNA. In this sample the table shows about 620,000 distinct CDR3 sequences, 44% of which occur a single time. About 1.5% of the sample is held by the ten biggest clonotypes. General study outcomes and caveats: Patients showed significantly higher frequencies than controls for about five TRBV segments, among them TRBV5-6, TRBV5-1 and TRBV20-1.

For these receptors, no antigen is known. Sequenced: blood. These receptors originate from a girl aged 10-17 years with multiple sclerosis.

This clonotype was seen a few times. The rearrangement links TRBV4-1 to TRBJ2-1; TRBD2 matches 10 bases. The CDR3 has 18 amino acids. CDR1 is MGHRA and CDR2 is YSYEKL in the germline V gene. V dropped 0 bases and J dropped 1; count of bases not matched to a gene: 6. Here the CDR3 DNA reads TGCGCCAGCAGCCAAGACCGACTAGCGGGCCGTTCCTACAATGAGCAGTTCTTC. It codes for CASSQDRLAGRSYNEQFF.

The rearrangement joins TRBV10-3 to TRBJ1-1; a weak D match, TRBD1 (5 bases). V was pared by 4 bases and J by 0 bases, with 9 bases between. This CDR3 is built from 14 residues. Germline V gene lookup returns CDR1 ENHRY and CDR2 SYGVKD. Written as DNA, the CDR3 is TGTGCCATCAGTGTCGACAGCATGAACACTGAAGCTTTCTTT. Amino acid sequence: CAISVDSMNTEAFF.

J is TRBJ2-1 and V is TRBV2, with D perhaps matching TRBD1 (6 bases). The V gene's germline CDR1 is SNHLY and CDR2 FYNNEI. Trimming stripped 0 bases from V and 7 bases from J, with 19 bases between. CDR3 length: 17 residues. In DNA form, the CDR3 reads TGTGCCAGCAGTGAAGCGAAGGGGGACCCCAGGGTGAATGAGCAGTTCTTC. It codes for CASSEAKGDPRVNEQFF.

The V gene is TRBV12-3 or TRBV12-4, the J gene TRBJ2-5; possible D gene TRBD2, 6 bases. Deletions cut 5 bases from V and 5 bases from J, with 15 bases between. This CDR3 spans 14 amino acids. The CDR3 reads CASSGTASLETQYF. CDR3 DNA: TGTGCCAGCAGTGGGACTGCTTCGTTGGAGACCCAGTACTTC.

This sequence joins TRBV4-2 and TRBJ1-2; a weak D match, TRBD1 (6 bases). Germline values: CDR1 LGHNA, CDR2 YNFKEQ. The length of the CDR3 is 14 residues. The V end lost 0 bases, the J end lost 6 bases, and 11 bases lay between the germline ends. The chain's CDR3 is CASSQDSRGDGYTF. The DNA for the CDR3 is TGTGCCAGCAGCCAAGACTCAAGGGGGGATGGCTACACCTTC.

The rearrangement links TRBV29-1 to TRBJ2-4, with a weak D call TRBD2 (6 bases). Per the germline V gene, CDR1 is SQVTM and CDR2 is ANQGSEA. CDR3 length: 11 residues. Between the trimmed V and J ends, which lost 4 bases and 6 bases, there was a span of 7 bases. In nucleotides, the CDR3 is TGCAGCGTTGGCGGGGTAAACATTCAGTACTTC. Translating gives CSVGGVNIQYF.

For this clonotype: An end of the junction differs from the germline gene, which may be a read error. The chain couples TRBV6-5 to TRBJ2-7, with 8 bases identical to TRBD1. This CDR3 has 15 amino acids. The V gene's germline CDR1 is MNHEY and CDR2 SVGAGI. This CDR3 is CASSENRDRTYKQYF. The DNA of the CDR3 is TGTGCCAGCAGTGAAAACCGGGACAGGACCTACAAGCAGTACTTC.

The table lists this clonotype with a few counts. V usage is TRBV7-7 and J usage is TRBJ2-5; TRBD1 matches 9 bases. Unmatched junction bases numbered 7, after V lost 4 bases and J lost 4 bases. CDR1 SSHAT and CDR2 FNYEAQ come from the germline V gene (reference sequence). This CDR3 contains 15 residues. CDR3 sequence: CASSSPGTGPETQYF. In DNA form, the CDR3 reads TGTGCCAGCAGCTCCCCCGGGACAGGGCCAGAGACCCAGTACTTC.

CDR3 sequence reads: CASSLYAGGRGTQYF. The CDR3 coding sequence is TGCGCCAGCAGCTTGTATGCGGGAGGGCGTGGGACCCAGTACTTC. The V and J genes are TRBV5-1 and TRBJ2-5; 9 bases line up with TRBD2. The ends lost 1 base at V and 7 bases at J; junction bases unmatched: 8. Germline-derived CDR1 and CDR2 are SGHRS and YFSETQ. CDR3 length: 15 residues.

This clonotype has only a few counts. The chain has TRBV5-1 and TRBJ2-4, with unresolved D. Matching the DNA end better, TRBJ2-7 makes the J call doubtful. The CDR3 is made up of 13 amino acids. Germline CDR1 is SGHRS and CDR2 is YFSETQ. The chain's CDR3 is CASSFGYAYEQYF. Here the CDR3 DNA reads TGCGCCAGCAGCTTCGGATACGCCTACGAGCAGTACTTC.